These 12 T cell receptor beta chains share one sample of origin, sequenced in a study of spatial heterogeneity in lung cancer. Noted time point: blood at routine non-recurrence follow-up after resection. Material for sequencing was whole RNA from tumor, nontumor lung or frozen PBMC, left unsorted. TCRdb used MiXCR to reprocess the 5' RACE reads, holding one entry per CDR3 protein. The sample records about 120,000 distinct CDR3 sequences, about 12% being singletons. Sequencing was performed on PBMCs, taken at follow-up. The receptors shown here come from a male donor with early-stage non-small cell lung cancer.

This chain links TRBV5-4 with TRBJ2-3; D is undetermined. This CDR3 has 12 residues. V shed 0 bases and J shed 15 bases, with 14 bases lying between them. Germline V lookup: CDR1 SGHNT, CDR2 YYREEE (reference sequence). The CDR3 sequence: CASSLGRDTVYF. CDR3 nucleotide sequence: TGTGCCAGCAGCTTGGGACGAGATACGGTATATTTT.

The chain carries TRBV24-1 and TRBJ1-1, with D maybe TRBD1 (6 bases). The CDR3 has 13 amino acids. The V gene lost 9 bases and the J gene lost 2 bases, with 12 bases spanning the gap. Germline values: CDR1 KGHDR, CDR2 SFDVKD. The CDR3 nucleotides are TGTGCCACCTCGGACAGCATCAACACTGAAGCTTTCTTT. The encoded protein is CATSDSINTEAFF.

The chain employs TRBV20-1 and TRBJ2-1; 12 positions agree with TRBD2. Germline trimming cut 0 bases from V and 8 bases from J; bases unmatched to any gene: 2. CDR1 and CDR2 from the germline V gene are DFQATT and SNEGSKA (reference sequence). The CDR3 runs to 14 residues. As DNA, the CDR3 is TGCAGTGCTAGAGATGCTAGCGGGGGGGATGAGCAGTTCTTC. Translated: CSARDASGGDEQFF.

This clonotype has a handful of counts. This CDR3 reads CASSVRQTIYGYTF. The CDR3 coding sequence is TGTGCCAGCAGCGTAAGACAGACAATCTATGGCTACACCTTC. The V call is TRBV28, the J call TRBJ1-2; tentative D call: TRBD1 (5 bases). CDR1 MDHEN and CDR2 SYDVKM come from the germline V gene. The CDR3 extends over 14 amino acids. The germline V and J ends were trimmed by 6 bases and 4 bases, with 15 bases remaining between them.

This clonotype showed up just a few times. This chain connects TRBV12-5 to TRBJ2-1; 8 positions match TRBD1. Per germline, CDR1 LGHNT and CDR2 FRNRAP. The CDR3 spans 12 residues. The ends lost 1 base at V and 12 bases at J; junction bases unmatched: 2. Here the CDR3 DNA reads TGTGCTAGTGGTTTGGGGACAGGGCCGCAGTTCTTC. This sequence encodes CASGLGTGPQFF.

The chain is built from TRBV6-2 or TRBV6-3 and TRBJ1-6, with 9 bases aligning to TRBD1. In germline, CDR1 is MNHEY, CDR2 SVGEGT. Trimming at V came to 5 bases and at J to 6 bases, leaving 5 bases not matched to a gene. The CDR3 totals 15 residues. As DNA, the CDR3 is TGTGCCAGCAGTCGCCGACAGGGGGGTAATTCACCCCTCCACTTT. Translating it yields CASSRRQGGNSPLHF.

This clonotype appeared a few times. The chain has TRBV7-2 and TRBJ2-7, with D possibly TRBD2 on 5 matching bases. The CDR3 loop spans 16 amino acids. Trimming took off 2 bases at V and 3 bases at J, with 17 bases between the two ends. CDR1 is SGHTA, CDR2 FQGNSA, per germline. The CDR3 DNA reads TGTGCCAGCAGCTTATTGTTTGCGGGCCAGGACTACGAGCAGTACTTC. Encoded protein: CASSLLFAGQDYEQYF.

This clonotype was seen a few times. A junction end diverges from the germline sequence, so it may reflect a read error. The chain carries TRBV29-1 and TRBJ1-4; D is perhaps TRBD1 (5 bases). The CDR3 sequence is 13 residues long. CDR1 is SQVTM and CDR2 is ANQGSEA in the germline V gene. The CDR3 nucleotides read TGCAGCGTCGGGACGGCAACTAATGGAAAACTGTTTTTT. Its protein product is CSVGTATNGKLFF.

This clonotype was detected many times. V and J are TRBV29-1 and TRBJ1-5; 8 bases are a match to TRBD1. The germline V gene encodes CDR1 SQVTM and CDR2 ANQGSEA. This CDR3 is built from 14 residues. With V trimmed by 5 bases and J by 3 bases, 6 bases remained unmatched. The chain's CDR3 is CSVPGTGYNQPQHF. CDR3 DNA: TGCAGCGTTCCCGGGACAGGTTACAATCAGCCCCAGCATTTT.

This clonotype has more than one count but fewer than ten. This chain uses TRBV6-1 with TRBJ2-5; 9 bases match TRBD1. Germline trimming cut 4 bases from V and 5 bases from J; bases unmatched to any gene: 8. There are 15 residues in the CDR3. Germline CDR1 reads MNHNS; CDR2 reads SASEGT. The CDR3, as DNA: TGTGCCAGCAGTGTAGGACAGGGGTGGAGCGAGACCCAGTACTTC. It yields the protein CASSVGQGWSETQYF.

This clonotype was detected only a few times. This rearrangement joins TRBV2 to TRBJ2-3; 11 bases are shared with TRBD1. V shed 5 bases and J 6 bases; nucleotides not matched to a gene: 10. The germline CDR1 and CDR2 sequences are SNHLY and FYNNEI. CDR3 length: 16 residues. DNA for the CDR3: TGTGCCAGCAGTATCCGGGACAGGGGGTATCGTGATACGCAGTATTTT. Its translation: CASSIRDRGYRDTQYF.

Ten or more counts support this clonotype. The V and J genes are TRBV7-2 and TRBJ2-5; D unresolved. The germline V gene encodes CDR1 SGHTA and CDR2 FQGNSA. Trimming took 5 bases from V and 5 from J, leaving 12 bases between them. The CDR3 runs 13 residues. DNA for the CDR3: TGTGCCAGCAGCCCGACCGGGTGGGAGACCCAGTACTTC. Protein sequence: CASSPTGWETQYF.